Each of the 27 T cell receptor beta chains below was sequenced from the same sample in a study of T cell responses to AZD1222 COVID-19 vaccine. Sequenced by immunoSEQ multiplex PCR; TCRdb stores in-frame clones only, minus some. The profile covers about 120,000 clones, with 75% to 90% appearing a single time and roughly 9% taken by the ten largest. The specimen comprised peripheral blood, sampled on day 0 of AZD1222 vaccination. These receptor sequences come from an adult in good health.

The chain carries TRBV6-6 and TRBJ1-2, with 10 bases that match TRBD1. CDR3 length equals 14 residues. The trim removed 5 bases at V and 6 bases at J, leaving 6 bases unmatched. Germline CDR1 MNHNY, CDR2 SVGAGI (reference sequence). The CDR3 sequence: CASSLWTGGNGYTF. The CDR3 DNA is TGTGCCAGCAGTCTATGGACAGGGGGAAATGGCTACACCTTC.

The chain carries TRBV27 and TRBJ1-2; D not certain. The CDR3 sequence is 13 residues long. V lost 3 bases and J 5 bases, leaving 10 bases between the germline ends. Germline loops: CDR1 MNHEY, CDR2 SMNVEV (reference sequence). As DNA, the CDR3 is TGTGCCAGCAGTTTTTTTGTGGGATATGGCTACACCTTC. This encodes CASSFFVGYGYTF.

The chain recombines TRBV6-5 with TRBJ2-3; a possible D gene is TRBD1 (5 bases). V lost 4 bases and J 1 base, leaving 9 bases between the germline ends. Germline CDR1 reads MNHEY; CDR2 reads SVGAGI. This CDR3 contains 14 residues. In nucleotides, the CDR3 is TGTGCCAGCAGTTCGACGACAGGCACAGATACGCAGTATTTT. Translating gives CASSSTTGTDTQYF.

The chain recombines TRBV2 with TRBJ1-6, with no clear D. This CDR3 is 16 amino acids long. Germline assignment: CDR1 SNHLY and CDR2 FYNNEI. V lost 4 bases and J lost 0, with 10 bases in between. The CDR3 nucleotides are TGTGCCAGCAGTGGAGGATCCTACTCCTATAATTCACCCCTCCACTTT. It specifies CASSGGSYSYNSPLHF.

V is TRBV6-5 and J is TRBJ1-2; a possible D gene is TRBD1 (5 bases). The CDR3 is made up of 14 amino acids. The ends were cut back, 6 bases at V and 3 bases at J, with 14 bases in the middle. Germline assignment: CDR1 MNHEY and CDR2 SVGAGI. The CDR3 DNA is TGTGCCAGCAGGCCCGGAGGGGCTGACTATGGCTACACCTTC. Protein sequence: CASRPGGADYGYTF.

J is TRBJ1-3 and V is TRBV11-3; D gene unclear. This CDR3 comprises 15 residues. Per germline, CDR1 SGHNT and CDR2 YENEEA. V was trimmed by 3 bases and J by 4 bases, leaving 13 bases between them. The CDR3 DNA follows: TGTGCCAGCAGCTTGACACCGGAGAGGGGAAACACCATATATTTT. As protein: CASSLTPERGNTIYF.

The chain combines TRBV6-5 with TRBJ2-7; possible D gene TRBD1, 5 bases. Germline lookup yields CDR1 MNHEY and CDR2 SVGAGI. V was trimmed by 7 bases and J by 2 bases, leaving 18 bases between them. The CDR3 length is 15 residues. The DNA of the CDR3 is TGTGCCAGCACCTTGGGCCCAGGGTTCGCCTACGAGCAGTACTTC. Encoded protein: CASTLGPGFAYEQYF.

This sequence joins TRBV9 and TRBJ1-2; 8 bases are shared with TRBD1. Trimming removed 1 base from V and 5 bases from J; junction bases left unmatched: 10. The CDR3 contains 16 residues. The germline CDR1 and CDR2 sequences are SGDLS and YYNGEE. The CDR3 is CASSVSGQGGPYGYTF. CDR3 DNA sequence: TGTGCCAGCAGCGTAAGCGGACAGGGAGGTCCATATGGCTACACCTTC.

The chain has TRBV7-9 and TRBJ1-4; D unclear. The CDR3 is made up of 14 amino acids. Germline assignment: CDR1 SEHNR and CDR2 FQNEAQ (reference sequence). V was clipped by 4 bases and J by 4 bases, with 10 bases between them. In nucleotides, the CDR3 is TGTGCCAGCAGCTACCGGCAGGATAATGAAAAACTGTTTTTT. Amino acids: CASSYRQDNEKLFF.

The chain has TRBV4-2 and TRBJ2-1, with 11 bases aligning to TRBD2. V dropped 1 base and J dropped 4; count of bases not matched to a gene: 9. The CDR3 sequence is 18 residues long. Germline-derived CDR1 and CDR2 are LGHNA and YNFKEQ. The CDR3 coding sequence is TGTGCCAGCAGCCAAGGGTCAGTAGCGGGGGGGCGGTACAATGAGCAGTTCTTC. This codes for CASSQGSVAGGRYNEQFF.

This rearrangement joins TRBV11-3 to TRBJ1-5, with no clear D. The CDR3 sequence is 13 residues long. The V and J ends lost 0 bases and 5 bases respectively, with 5 bases between them. Per germline, CDR1 SGHNT and CDR2 YENEEA. The CDR3 bases are TGTGCCAGCAGCTTAGACCAGGATCAGCCCCAGCATTTT. It translates to CASSLDQDQPQHF.

The gene calls are TRBV5-5 and TRBJ2-4; D may match TRBD1 or TRBD2 (5 bases each). V was shortened by 4 bases and J by 1 base, with 18 bases between the two germline ends. Germline lookup yields CDR1 SGHKS and CDR2 YYEKEE (reference sequence). The CDR3 contains 17 residues. CDR3 residues: CASSPSVGREAKNIQYF. DNA for the CDR3: TGTGCCAGCAGCCCGTCGGTGGGCAGGGAGGCCAAAAACATTCAGTACTTC. Full variable domain (rest looked up from reference TRBV5-5 and TRBJ2-4): DAGVTQSPTHLIKTRGQQVTLRCSPISGHKSVSWYQQVLGQGPQFIFQYYEKEERGRGNFPDRFSARQFPNYSSELNVNALLLGDSALYLCASSPSVGREAKNIQYFGAGTRLSVL.

V is TRBV15 and J is TRBJ1-6; D uncertain. Germline V gives CDR1 LNHNV, CDR2 YYDKDF (reference sequence). The CDR3 has 15 residues. Trimming removed 2 bases at V and 7 bases at J, with 12 bases between. CDR3 bases: TGTGCCACCAGCAGACACCCCCAACCGAATTCACCCCTCCACTTT. Protein sequence: CATSRHPQPNSPLHF.

This chain links TRBV7-2 with TRBJ2-3; D not certain. In germline, CDR1 is SGHTA, CDR2 FQGNSA. V lost 1 base and J 6 bases, leaving 11 bases between the germline ends. The CDR3 extends over 14 amino acids. The CDR3 is CASSLDNYWDTQYF. The CDR3 region has the DNA TGTGCCAGCAGCTTAGATAACTATTGGGATACGCAGTATTTT.

The V and J genes are TRBV18 and TRBJ2-1; 7 bases agree with TRBD2. The CDR3 is 15 residues long. Germline CDR1 and CDR2: KGHSH and LQKENI. Losses at the gene ends were 0 bases for V and 9 bases for J; bases not matched to a gene: 8. CDR3 sequence: CASSPPAGVSTEQFF. The CDR3 DNA follows: TGTGCCAGCTCACCACCGGCGGGGGTATCCACTGAGCAGTTCTTC.

The rearrangement links TRBV11-3 to TRBJ1-1; TRBD1 aligns across 9 bases. V lost 5 bases to trimming and J lost 7 bases; unmatched junction nucleotides: 8. CDR1 and CDR2 (germline): SGHNT, YENEEA. The CDR3 is 14 residues long. The CDR3 region has the DNA TGTGCCAGCAGCAAAAGAGGGACAGGGCTTGAAGCTTTCTTT. It yields the protein CASSKRGTGLEAFF.

The chain joins TRBV6-2 or TRBV6-3 to TRBJ2-1, with a tentative D call TRBD2 (6 bases). V lost 5 bases to trimming and J lost 3 bases, with 8 bases between them. The CDR3 spans 13 residues. The germline V gene encodes CDR1 MNHEY and CDR2 SVGEGT. The CDR3 is CASSASVYNEQFF. In DNA form, the CDR3 reads TGTGCCAGCAGTGCTAGCGTCTACAATGAGCAGTTCTTC.

The chain links TRBV9 to TRBJ2-7; 8 bases are a match to TRBD1. This CDR3 spans 15 amino acids. V was clipped by 3 bases and J by 1 base; unmatched bases: 6. The germline gives CDR1 SGDLS, CDR2 YYNGEE. The CDR3 reads CASSEGQGLSYEQYF. CDR3 DNA: TGTGCCAGCAGCGAAGGACAGGGATTATCCTACGAGCAGTACTTC.

This clone was counted a single time. The chain employs TRBV4-1 and TRBJ1-2; D remains ambiguous. This CDR3 is 15 amino acids long. CDR1 MGHRA and CDR2 YSYEKL come from the germline V gene. V lost 0 bases and J lost 5, with 13 bases in between. DNA for the CDR3: TGCGCCAGCAGCCAAGACATCGGGTCCCCTTATGGCTACACCTTC. It yields the protein CASSQDIGSPYGYTF.

This chain links TRBV24-1 with TRBJ2-1; 7 nucleotides line up with TRBD2. Unmatched junction bases numbered 4, after V lost 4 bases and J lost 2 bases. The CDR3 has 15 residues. Per germline, CDR1 KGHDR and CDR2 SFDVKD. The CDR3 here is CATSEGTTAYNEQFF. The CDR3 nucleotides are TGTGCCACCAGTGAAGGGACTACCGCCTACAATGAGCAGTTCTTC.

V and J are TRBV3-1 (or the pseudogene TRBV3-2) and TRBJ2-5; possible D gene TRBD2, 5 bases. The CDR3 is made up of 16 amino acids. Trimming took off 4 bases at V and 0 bases at J, with 15 bases between the two ends. CDR1 is LGHDT, CDR2 YNNKEL, per germline (reference sequence). CDR3: CASSRPKDSYQETQYF. CDR3 sequence (DNA): TGTGCCAGCAGCCGACCGAAGGACTCGTACCAAGAGACCCAGTACTTC.

The chain combines TRBV5-6 with TRBJ2-7; D is undetermined. Trimming left V 4 bases short and J 0 bases short, with 14 bases between. The CDR3 runs 15 residues. From germline, CDR1 is SGHDT and CDR2 YYEEEE. The CDR3 DNA is TGTGCCAGCAGCATGACTGTCTTCAGCTCCTACGAGCAGTACTTC. Protein product: CASSMTVFSSYEQYF.

The V gene is TRBV9, the J gene TRBJ2-7, with TRBD2 as a possible D gene (7 bases). Germline lookup yields CDR1 SGDLS and CDR2 YYNGEE. The V end was cut by 7 bases, the J end by 4 bases, with 18 bases between. CDR3 length equals 14 residues. This chain's CDR3 is CASSGGLSDYEQYF. The CDR3 region has the DNA TGTGCCAGCTCGGGGGGCCTTAGCGATTACGAGCAGTACTTC. The complete variable domain, with remaining parts taken from reference TRBV9 and TRBJ2-7, reads DSGVTQTPKHLITATGQRVTLRCSPRSGDLSVYWYQQSLDQGLQFLIQYYNGEERAKGNILERFSAQQFPDLHSELNLSSLELGDSALYFCASSGGLSDYEQYFGPGTRLTVT.

The chain employs TRBV14 and TRBJ2-1, with D unclear. CDR1 SGHDN and CDR2 FVKESK come from the germline V gene. Trimming took 1 base from V and 0 from J, leaving 13 bases between them. The CDR3 spans 17 residues. CDR3 protein: CASSQVTPPYSYNEQFF. The CDR3 coding sequence is TGTGCCAGCAGCCAAGTAACTCCACCCTACTCCTACAATGAGCAGTTCTTC.

This chain uses TRBV7-2 with TRBJ2-5, with 11 bases aligning to TRBD2. The CDR3 sequence is 17 residues long. J was trimmed by 4 bases and V by 0 bases; bases with no gene match: 7. Per the germline V gene, CDR1 is SGHTA and CDR2 is FQGNSA. The chain's CDR3 is CASSLARGTSGRETQYF. CDR3 bases: TGTGCCAGCAGCTTAGCGCGAGGAACTAGCGGGAGAGAGACCCAGTACTTC.

This clone was counted only a few times. The rearrangement uses TRBV13 and TRBJ1-6; D is possibly TRBD1 (5 bases). This CDR3 spans 14 amino acids. Germline V gene data show CDR1 as PRHDT and CDR2 as FYEKMQ (reference sequence). Trimming removed 0 bases at V and 7 bases at J, with 7 bases between. The CDR3 reads CASSLGAGNSPLHF. CDR3 nucleotide sequence: TGTGCCAGCAGCTTAGGCGCAGGGAATTCACCCCTCCACTTT.

V usage is TRBV2 and J usage is TRBJ2-2; TRBD2 matches at 11 bases. The germline gives CDR1 SNHLY, CDR2 FYNNEI. This CDR3 is built from 14 residues. V was pared by 11 bases and J by 1 base, with 3 bases of the junction left unmatched. CDR3 loop: CAGTSGRNTGELFF. In nucleotides, the CDR3 is TGTGCCGGAACTAGCGGGAGGAACACCGGGGAGCTGTTTTTT.